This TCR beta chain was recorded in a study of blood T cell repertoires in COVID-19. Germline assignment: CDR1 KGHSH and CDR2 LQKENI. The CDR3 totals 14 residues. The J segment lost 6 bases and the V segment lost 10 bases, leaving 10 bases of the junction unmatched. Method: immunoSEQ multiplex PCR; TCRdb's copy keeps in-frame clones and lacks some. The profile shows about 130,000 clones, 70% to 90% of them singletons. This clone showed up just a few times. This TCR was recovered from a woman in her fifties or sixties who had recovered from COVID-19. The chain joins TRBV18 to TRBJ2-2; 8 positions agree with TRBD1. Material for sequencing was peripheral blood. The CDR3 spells CATDRTGGPGELFF. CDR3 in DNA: TGTGCCACCGATCGTACAGGGGGGCCCGGGGAGCTGTTTTTT.